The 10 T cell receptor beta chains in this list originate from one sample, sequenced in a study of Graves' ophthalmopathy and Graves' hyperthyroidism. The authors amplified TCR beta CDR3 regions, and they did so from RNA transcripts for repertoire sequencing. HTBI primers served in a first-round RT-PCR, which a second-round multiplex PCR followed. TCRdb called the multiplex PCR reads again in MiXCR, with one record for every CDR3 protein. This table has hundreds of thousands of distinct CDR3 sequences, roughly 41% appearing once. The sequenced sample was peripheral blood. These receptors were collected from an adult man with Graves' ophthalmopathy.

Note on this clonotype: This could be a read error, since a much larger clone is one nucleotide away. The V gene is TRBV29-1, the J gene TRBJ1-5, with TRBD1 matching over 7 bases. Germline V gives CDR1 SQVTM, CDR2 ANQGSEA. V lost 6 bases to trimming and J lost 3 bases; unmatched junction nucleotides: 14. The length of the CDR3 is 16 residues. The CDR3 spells CSVSSRQGTHNQPQHF. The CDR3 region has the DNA TGCAGCGTCTCATCGAGACAGGGAACGCACAATCAGCCCCAGCATTTT. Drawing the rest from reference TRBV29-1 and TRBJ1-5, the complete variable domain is SAVISQKPSRDICQRGTSLTIQCQVDSQVTMMFWYRQQPGQSLTLIATANQGSEATYESGFVIDKFPISRPNLTFSTLTVSNMSPEDSSIYLCSVSSRQGTHNQPQHFGDGTRLSIL.

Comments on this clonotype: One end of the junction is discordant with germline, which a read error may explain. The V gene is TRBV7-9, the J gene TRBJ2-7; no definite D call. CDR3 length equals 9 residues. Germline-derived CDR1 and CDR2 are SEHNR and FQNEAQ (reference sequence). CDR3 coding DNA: TGTGCCAGGAGCTACGAGCAGTACTTC. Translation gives CARSYEQYF.

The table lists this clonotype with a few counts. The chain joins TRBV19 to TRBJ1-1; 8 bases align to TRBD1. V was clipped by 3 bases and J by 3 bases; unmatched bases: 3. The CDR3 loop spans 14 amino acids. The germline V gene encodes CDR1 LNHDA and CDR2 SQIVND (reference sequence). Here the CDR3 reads CASSIVTGDTEAFF. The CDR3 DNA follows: TGTGCCAGTAGTATCGTGACAGGGGACACTGAAGCTTTCTTT.

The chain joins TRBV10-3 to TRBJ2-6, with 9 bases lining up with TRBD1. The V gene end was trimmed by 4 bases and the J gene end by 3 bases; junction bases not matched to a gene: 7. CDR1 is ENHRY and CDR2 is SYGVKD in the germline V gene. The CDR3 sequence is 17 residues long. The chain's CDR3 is CAISGDRGDYGANVLTF. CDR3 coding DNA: TGTGCCATCAGTGGAGACAGGGGGGACTATGGGGCCAACGTCCTGACTTTC.

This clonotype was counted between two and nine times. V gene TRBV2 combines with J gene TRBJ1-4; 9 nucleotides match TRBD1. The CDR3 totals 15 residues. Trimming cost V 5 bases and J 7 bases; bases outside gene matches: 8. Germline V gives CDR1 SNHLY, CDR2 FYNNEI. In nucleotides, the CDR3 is TGTGCCAGCAGTTACTCACAGGGGGCAGTTGAAAAACTGTTTTTT. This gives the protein CASSYSQGAVEKLFF.

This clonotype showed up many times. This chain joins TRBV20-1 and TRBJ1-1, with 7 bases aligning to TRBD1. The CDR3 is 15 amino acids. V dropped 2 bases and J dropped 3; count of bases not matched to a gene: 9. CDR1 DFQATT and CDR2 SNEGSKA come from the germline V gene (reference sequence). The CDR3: CSARQQGRLDTEAFF. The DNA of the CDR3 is TGCAGTGCTAGACAACAGGGGAGGCTTGACACTGAAGCTTTCTTT.

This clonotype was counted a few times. The CDR3 loop is CASSLGDSILPLHF. As DNA, the CDR3 is TGTGCCAGCAGCTTAGGGGACAGCATATTACCCCTCCACTTT. The chain recombines TRBV11-3 with TRBJ1-6; 7 bases are shared with TRBD1. V lost 1 base and J lost 12; bases outside the gene matches: 6. There are 14 residues in the CDR3. CDR1 is SGHNT, CDR2 YENEEA, per germline. Drawing the rest from reference TRBV11-3 and TRBJ1-6, the complete variable domain is EAGVVQSPRYKIIEKKQPVAFWCNPISGHNTLYWYLQNLGQGPELLIRYENEEAVDDSQLPKDRFSAERLKGVDSTLKIQPAELGDSAVYLCASSLGDSILPLHFGNGTRLTVT.

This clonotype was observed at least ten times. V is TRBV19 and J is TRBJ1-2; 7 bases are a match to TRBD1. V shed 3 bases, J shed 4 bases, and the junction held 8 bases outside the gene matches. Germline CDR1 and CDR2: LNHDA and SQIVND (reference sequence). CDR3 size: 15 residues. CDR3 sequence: CASSIPTGLSYGYTF. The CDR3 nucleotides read TGTGCCAGTAGTATCCCGACAGGGCTCTCCTATGGCTACACCTTC.

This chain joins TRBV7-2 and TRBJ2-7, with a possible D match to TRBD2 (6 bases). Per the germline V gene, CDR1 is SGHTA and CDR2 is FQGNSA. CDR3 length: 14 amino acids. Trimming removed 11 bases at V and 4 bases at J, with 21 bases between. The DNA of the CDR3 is TGTGCCTGGAGTGGCCTGGCGGGGTCATACGAGCAGTACTTC. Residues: CAWSGLAGSYEQYF.

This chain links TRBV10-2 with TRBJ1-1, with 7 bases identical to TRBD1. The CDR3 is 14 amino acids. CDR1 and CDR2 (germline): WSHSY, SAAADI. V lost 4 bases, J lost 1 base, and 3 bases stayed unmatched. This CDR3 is CASSADRQNTEAFF. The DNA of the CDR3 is TGCGCCAGCAGTGCGGACAGGCAGAACACTGAAGCTTTCTTT.